The T cell receptor beta chain described here comes from a study of blood T cell repertoires in COVID-19. In the study overall: Whether acute or convalescent, the COVID-19 samples came from the United States, Italy and Spain. The cDNA or gDNA used as material had been derived from T cells, B-cell-depleted T cells, or PBMCs.

In the authors' methods: Cell counts per sample came from amplifying reference gene primers. Here immunoSEQ multiplex PCR was the method, and the copy in TCRdb shows in-frame clones only, minus some. That table gives V, J and clone size, and the DNA gave D and trimming. Here the sample spans about 290,000 clones, around four fifths being singletons. Germline loops: CDR1 PRHDT, CDR2 FYEKMQ (reference sequence). The V end lost 4 bases, the J end lost 2 bases, and 8 bases lay between the germline ends. CDR3 length equals 14 residues. The origin of this receptor is a woman aged 45-65 years with active or convalescent COVID-19. Sequencing was carried out using peripheral blood. The genes are TRBV13 and TRBJ2-2; D gene unclear. The CDR3 DNA is TGTGCCAGCAGCTCCCACACCAACACCGGGGAGCTGTTTTTT. It encodes CASSSHTNTGELFF.